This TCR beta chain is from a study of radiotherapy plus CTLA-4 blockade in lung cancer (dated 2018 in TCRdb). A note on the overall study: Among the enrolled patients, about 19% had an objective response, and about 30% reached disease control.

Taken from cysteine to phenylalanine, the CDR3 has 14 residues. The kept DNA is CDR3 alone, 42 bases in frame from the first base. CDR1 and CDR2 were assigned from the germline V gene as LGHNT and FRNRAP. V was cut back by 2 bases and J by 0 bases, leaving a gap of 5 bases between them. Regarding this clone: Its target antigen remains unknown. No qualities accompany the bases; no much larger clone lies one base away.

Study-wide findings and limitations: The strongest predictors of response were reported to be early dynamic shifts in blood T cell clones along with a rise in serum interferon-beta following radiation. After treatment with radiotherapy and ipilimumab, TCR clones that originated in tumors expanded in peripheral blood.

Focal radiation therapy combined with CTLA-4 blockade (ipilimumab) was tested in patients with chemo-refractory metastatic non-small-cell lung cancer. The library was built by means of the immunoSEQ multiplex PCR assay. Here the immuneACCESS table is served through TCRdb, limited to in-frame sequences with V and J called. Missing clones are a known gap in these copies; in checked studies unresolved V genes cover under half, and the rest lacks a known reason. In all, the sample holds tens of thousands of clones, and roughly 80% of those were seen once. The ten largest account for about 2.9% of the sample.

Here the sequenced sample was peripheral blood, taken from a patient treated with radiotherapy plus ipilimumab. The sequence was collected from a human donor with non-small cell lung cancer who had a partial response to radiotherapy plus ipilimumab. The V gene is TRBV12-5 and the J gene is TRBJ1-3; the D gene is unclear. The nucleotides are TGTGCTAGTGGTTTGTGGAGCTCTGGAAACACCATATATTTT. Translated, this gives CASGLWSSGNTIYF.